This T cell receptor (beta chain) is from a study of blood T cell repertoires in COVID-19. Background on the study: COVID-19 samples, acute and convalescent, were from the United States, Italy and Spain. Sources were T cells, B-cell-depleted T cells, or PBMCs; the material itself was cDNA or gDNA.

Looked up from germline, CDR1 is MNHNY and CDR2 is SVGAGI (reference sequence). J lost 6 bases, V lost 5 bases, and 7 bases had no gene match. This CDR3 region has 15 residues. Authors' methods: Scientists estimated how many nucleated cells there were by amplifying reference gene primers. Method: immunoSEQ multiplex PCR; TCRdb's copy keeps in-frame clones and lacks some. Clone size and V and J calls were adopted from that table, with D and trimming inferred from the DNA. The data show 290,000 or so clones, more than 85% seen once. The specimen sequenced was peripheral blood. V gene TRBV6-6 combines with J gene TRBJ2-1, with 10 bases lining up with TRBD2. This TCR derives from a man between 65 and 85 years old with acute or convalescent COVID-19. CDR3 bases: TGTGCCAGCAGTCAATCTAGCGGGAGCTTCAATGAGCAGTTCTTC. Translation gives CASSQSSGSFNEQFF.